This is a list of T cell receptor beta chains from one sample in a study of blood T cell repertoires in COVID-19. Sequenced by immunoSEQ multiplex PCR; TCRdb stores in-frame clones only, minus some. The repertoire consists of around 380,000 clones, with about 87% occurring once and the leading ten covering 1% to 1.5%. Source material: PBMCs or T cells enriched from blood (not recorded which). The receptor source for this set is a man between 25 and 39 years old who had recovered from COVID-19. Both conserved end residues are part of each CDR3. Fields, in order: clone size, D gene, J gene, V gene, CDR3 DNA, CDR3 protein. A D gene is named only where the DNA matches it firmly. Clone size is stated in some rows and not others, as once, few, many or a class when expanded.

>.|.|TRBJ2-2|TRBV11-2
TGTGCCAGCAGCCTTATAAACAGGGCTGGGGAGCTGTTTTTT
CASSLINRAGELFF
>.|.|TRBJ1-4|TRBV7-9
TGTGCCAGCAGCTTAGTCACTTCAACTAATGAAAAACTGTTTTTT
CASSLVTSTNEKLFF
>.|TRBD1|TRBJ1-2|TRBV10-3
TGTGCCATCAGCGGACAGGGAGAGAATGGCTACACCTTC
CAISGQGENGYTF
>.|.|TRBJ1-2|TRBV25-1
TGTGCCAGCAGTGAAACGGGGGGGAAAGGTGGCTACACCTTC
CASSETGGKGGYTF
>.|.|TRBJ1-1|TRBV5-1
TGCGCCAGCAGCTACCACGAGGGTACTGAAGCTTTCTTT
CASSYHEGTEAFF
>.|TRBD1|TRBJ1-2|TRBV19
TGTGCCAGTAGTGGAGGACAGGCCTATGGCTACACCTTC
CASSGGQAYGYTF
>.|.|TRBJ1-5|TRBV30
TGTGCCTGGAGTGTAATGGGAGTTAGCGAGCCCCAGCATTTT
CAWSVMGVSEPQHF
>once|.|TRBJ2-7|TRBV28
TGTGCCAGCAGTTTCCGCGGTTACGAGCAGTACTTC
CASSFRGYEQYF
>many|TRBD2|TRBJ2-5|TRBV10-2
TGCGCCAGCAGCTCCCTCAGCGGGGGGGAGACCCAGTACTTC
CASSSLSGGETQYF
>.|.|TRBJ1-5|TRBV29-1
TGCAGCGTTGGACCCGACGGGGTAGGGCAGCCCCAGCATTTT
CSVGPDGVGQPQHF
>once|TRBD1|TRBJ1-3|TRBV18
TGTGCCAGCTCACCACAACGAACAGGGGGTACTGGAAACACCATATATTTT
CASSPQRTGGTGNTIYF
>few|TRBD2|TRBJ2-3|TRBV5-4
TGTGCCAGCAGCTTGGGTGCGGGGGGACACACAGATACGCAGTATTTT
CASSLGAGGHTDTQYF
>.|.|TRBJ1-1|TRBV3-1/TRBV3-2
TGTGCCAGCAGCCCGGTGGCGGGCCGGAACACTGAAGCTTTCTTT
CASSPVAGRNTEAFF
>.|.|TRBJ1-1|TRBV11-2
TGTGCCAGCAGCTTGGGGATTACAGGGATTAACACTGAAGCTTTCTTT
CASSLGITGINTEAFF
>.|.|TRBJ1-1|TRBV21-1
TGTGCCAGCAGCAAAACCCCTGGGACAGGGTTAGGGTTGAACACTGAAGCTTTCTTT
CASSKTPGTGLGLNTEAFF
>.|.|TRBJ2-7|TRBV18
TGTGCCAGCTCACCGGGAGTTTCGGGAACGGGGGAGCAGTACTTC
CASSPGVSGTGEQYF
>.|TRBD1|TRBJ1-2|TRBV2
TGTGCCAGCAGCCAGACGACAGGGGGCAATGGCTACACCTTC
CASSQTTGGNGYTF